The 24 T cell receptor beta chains below come from one sample, sequenced in a study of blood T cell repertoires in COVID-19. Only in-frame clones appear in the TCRdb table, and some are missing; sequencing was by immunoSEQ multiplex PCR. The top ten hold roughly 5.6% of the sample, which has fewer than 200,000 clones, around 89% seen once. The source material was peripheral blood. The receptors derive from a man aged 35 to 55 with active or convalescent COVID-19.

This chain uses TRBV4-3 with TRBJ2-2; TRBD1 matches at 8 bases. CDR1 and CDR2 (germline): LGHNA, YSLEER. This CDR3 has 17 residues. Losses at the gene ends were 0 bases for V and 3 bases for J; bases not matched to a gene: 6. The DNA for the CDR3 is TGCGCCAGCAGCCAAGACTCGACAGGGGCGGACACCGGGGAGCTGTTTTTT. Translating it yields CASSQDSTGADTGELFF.

J is TRBJ1-5 and V is TRBV28; D not certain. The CDR3 loop spans 16 amino acids. The germline V gene encodes CDR1 MDHEN and CDR2 SYDVKM. V lost 0 bases to trimming and J lost 0 bases, with 9 bases between them. CDR3 sequence reads: CASSLWTRISNQPQHF. CDR3 DNA: TGTGCCAGCAGTTTATGGACACGGATTAGCAATCAGCCCCAGCATTTT.

This chain joins TRBV19 and TRBJ2-2; D uncertain. The CDR3 runs to 15 residues. Trimming removed 6 bases from V and 4 bases from J, with 15 bases in between. Germline CDR1 and CDR2: LNHDA and SQIVND (reference sequence). The CDR3 DNA sequence: TGTGCCAGTAGCCCCTCTGAGATCCGCACCGGGGAGCTGTTTTTT. Its protein is CASSPSEIRTGELFF.

V usage is TRBV4-3 and J usage is TRBJ2-1; 11 bases are shared with TRBD2. CDR3 length: 16 amino acids. The V and J ends lost 3 bases and 3 bases, in that order; junction bases with no gene match: 4. Looked up from germline, CDR1 is LGHNA and CDR2 is YSLEER. The CDR3 here is CASSQTLAGDYNEQFF. Here the CDR3 DNA reads TGCGCCAGCAGCCAGACACTAGCGGGGGACTACAATGAGCAGTTCTTC.

J is TRBJ2-7 and V is TRBV6-1, with a possible D match to TRBD1 (6 bases). From germline, CDR1 is MNHNS and CDR2 SASEGT. The CDR3 is 14 amino acids. V lost 3 bases, J lost 5 bases, and 14 bases lay in between. The CDR3 DNA reads TGTGCCAGCAGTGAGAGTTGGGGGCCGAACGAGCAGTACTTC. This translates into CASSESWGPNEQYF.

Turning to this clone: Other DNA sequences in the same sample also yield this CDR3. This sequence joins TRBV2 and TRBJ2-5; D gene uncertain. CDR3 length: 10 residues. The ends were cut back, 6 bases at V and 5 bases at J, with 4 bases in the middle. Germline-derived CDR1 and CDR2 are SNHLY and FYNNEI. The CDR3 nucleotides are TGTGCCAGCAGCCGGGAGACCCAGTACTTC. This translates into CASSRETQYF.

V is TRBV10-3 and J is TRBJ1-2; a possible D gene is TRBD1 (6 bases). The germline V gene encodes CDR1 ENHRY and CDR2 SYGVKD. The CDR3 runs 16 residues. V was pared by 4 bases and J by 2 bases, with 17 bases between. The CDR3 region has the DNA TGTGCCATCAGTGGGCCCTCGCAGGGGTGGAACTATGGCTACACCTTC. It encodes CAISGPSQGWNYGYTF.

The J gene is TRBJ1-2, the V gene TRBV4-1, with unresolved D. V shed 2 bases and J shed 8 bases, with 18 bases lying between them. CDR3 size: 15 residues. Germline assignment: CDR1 MGHRA and CDR2 YSYEKL. The CDR3 here is CASSQPTRSPRGYTF. In DNA, the CDR3 is TGCGCCAGCAGCCAACCCACCCGGTCCCCCAGGGGCTACACCTTC.

The chain employs TRBV7-9 and TRBJ1-2; tentative D call: TRBD1 (5 bases). The CDR3 is 16 amino acids. V lost 7 bases and J lost 1, with 19 bases in between. CDR1 is SEHNR and CDR2 is FQNEAQ in the germline V gene (reference sequence). The CDR3 loop reads CASTSPRTPSNYGYTF. The CDR3 DNA sequence: TGTGCCAGCACCTCACCCCGGACACCGAGTAACTATGGCTACACCTTC.

V usage is TRBV7-2 and J usage is TRBJ1-5; D unresolved. The V end lost 3 bases, the J end lost 1 base, and 13 bases lay between the germline ends. The CDR3 extends over 16 amino acids. Germline CDR1 and CDR2: SGHTA and FQGNSA. The CDR3 DNA is TGTGCCAGCAGCTTGCGCGGGGTTGGGAGCAATCAGCCCCAGCATTTT. It translates to CASSLRGVGSNQPQHF.

A single count supports this clone. This chain links TRBV4-2 with TRBJ2-1; 11 bases agree with TRBD2. This CDR3 has 15 amino acids. J gave up 6 bases and V 5 bases, and 6 bases lay outside the gene matches. CDR1 is LGHNA and CDR2 is YNFKEQ in the germline V gene. The CDR3 bases are TGTGCCAGCAGCGCTAGCGGGGGGCCCGGCAATGAGCAGTTCTTC. This codes for CASSASGGPGNEQFF.

The chain uses TRBV7-9 and TRBJ1-1; 7 nucleotides align to TRBD1. The V gene's germline CDR1 is SEHNR and CDR2 FQNEAQ (reference sequence). The J segment lost 5 bases and the V segment lost 1 base, leaving 1 base of the junction unmatched. This CDR3 spans 13 amino acids. The CDR3 DNA is TGTGCCAGCAGCTTAGAACAGGGGACTGAAGCTTTCTTT. Translated: CASSLEQGTEAFF.

The J gene is TRBJ2-1, the V gene TRBV15; possible D gene TRBD1, 6 bases. Germline CDR1 reads LNHNV; CDR2 reads YYDKDF (reference sequence). The CDR3 covers 13 residues. Trimming left V 3 bases short and J 10 bases short, with 13 bases between. CDR3 DNA sequence: TGTGCCACCAGCAGGGAAACCGGGACAGAGCAGTTCTTC. Encoded protein: CATSRETGTEQFF.

This chain links TRBV7-6 with TRBJ2-1; D may be TRBD2 (6 bases). This CDR3 region has 15 residues. The germline V gene encodes CDR1 SGHVS and CDR2 FNYEAQ. V lost 6 bases to trimming and J lost 10 bases, with 22 bases between them. CDR3 protein: CASSPPGSKAGEQFF. The CDR3 DNA is TGTGCCAGCAGTCCACCGGGATCTAAGGCGGGAGAGCAGTTCTTC.

CDR3 amino acids: CASSYSQLANIQYF. In DNA form, the CDR3 reads TGTGCCAGCAGTTACTCACAGCTCGCAAACATTCAGTACTTC. The chain links TRBV6-2 or TRBV6-3 to TRBJ2-4; D not certain. Germline V gene lookup returns CDR1 MNHEY and CDR2 SVGEGT. CDR3 length equals 14 residues. The germline V and J ends were trimmed by 0 bases and 6 bases, with 9 bases remaining between them.

V and J are TRBV5-1 and TRBJ2-1; maybe TRBD2 (5 bases). From germline, CDR1 is SGHRS and CDR2 YFSETQ. There are 12 residues in the CDR3. The V end was cut by 3 bases, the J end by 7 bases, with 8 bases between. The CDR3 DNA sequence: TGCGCCAGCAGCTCGGGGATAAATGAGCAGTTCTTC. Amino acid sequence: CASSSGINEQFF.

J is TRBJ2-7 and V is TRBV24-1; 8 nucleotides match TRBD1. This CDR3 region has 15 residues. Germline V gene lookup returns CDR1 KGHDR and CDR2 SFDVKD. Germline trimming cut 0 bases from V and 7 bases from J; bases unmatched to any gene: 7. The CDR3 reads CATSDLNQGAQEQYF. Written as DNA, the CDR3 is TGTGCCACCAGTGATTTGAATCAGGGGGCGCAAGAGCAGTACTTC.

The genes are TRBV9 and TRBJ1-6, with 8 bases lining up with TRBD1. J lost 8 bases, V lost 1 base, and 17 bases had no gene match. Germline loops: CDR1 SGDLS, CDR2 YYNGEE. This CDR3 has 19 residues. CDR3 sequence reads: CASSVSNDRGSGGDSPLHF. CDR3 bases: TGTGCCAGCAGCGTATCGAATGACAGGGGCAGTGGAGGTGATTCACCCCTCCACTTT.

The chain links TRBV9 to TRBJ1-3; D is ambiguous. V was trimmed by 2 bases and J by 2 bases, leaving 11 bases between them. Per the germline V gene, CDR1 is SGDLS and CDR2 is YYNGEE. The CDR3 sequence is 15 residues long. As DNA, the CDR3 is TGTGCCAGCAGCGTCGACGACACCACTGGAAACACCATATATTTT. Residues: CASSVDDTTGNTIYF.

The chain combines TRBV6-5 with TRBJ1-2, with D uncertain. V lost 0 bases, J lost 3 bases, and 8 bases lay in between. The CDR3 is made up of 14 amino acids. Germline CDR1 and CDR2: MNHEY and SVGAGI. The CDR3 DNA is TGTGCCAGCAGTTACTCCCGTCAGGACTATGGCTACACCTTC. Its translation is CASSYSRQDYGYTF.

The chain has TRBV28 and TRBJ1-6, with 8 bases lining up with TRBD1. The germline CDR1 and CDR2 sequences are MDHEN and SYDVKM. The J segment lost 10 bases and the V segment lost 7 bases, leaving 6 bases of the junction unmatched. The CDR3 spans 13 residues. The chain's CDR3 is CASIGQGGSPLHF. CDR3 nucleotide sequence: TGTGCCAGCATCGGACAGGGCGGCTCACCCCTCCACTTT.

The genes are TRBV6-5 and TRBJ2-5; 7 nucleotides align to TRBD2. Trimming cost V 5 bases and J 6 bases; bases outside gene matches: 9. Germline loops: CDR1 MNHEY, CDR2 SVGAGI. The CDR3 covers 14 residues. CDR3 nucleotides: TGTGCCAGCAGTCGGACTAGGGTTGAAAAGACCCAGTACTTC. Residues: CASSRTRVEKTQYF.

V usage is TRBV25-1 and J usage is TRBJ2-3; the match to TRBD1 covers 9 bases. CDR3 length equals 16 residues. Losses at the gene ends were 6 bases for V and 4 bases for J; bases not matched to a gene: 11. Germline lookup yields CDR1 MGHDK and CDR2 SYGVNS. The CDR3: CASSWDRDLVADTQYF. The CDR3 region has the DNA TGTGCCAGCAGCTGGGACAGGGATTTAGTCGCAGATACGCAGTATTTT.

The J gene is TRBJ1-6, the V gene TRBV6-6; 7 nucleotides agree with TRBD1. The CDR3 totals 15 residues. The V segment lost 6 bases and the J segment 0 bases; nucleotides outside the gene matches: 2. Per the germline V gene, CDR1 is MNHNY and CDR2 is SVGAGI (reference sequence). The DNA for the CDR3 is TGTGCCAGCAGGACAGGGAGCTCCTATAATTCACCCCTCCACTTT. It yields the protein CASRTGSSYNSPLHF.